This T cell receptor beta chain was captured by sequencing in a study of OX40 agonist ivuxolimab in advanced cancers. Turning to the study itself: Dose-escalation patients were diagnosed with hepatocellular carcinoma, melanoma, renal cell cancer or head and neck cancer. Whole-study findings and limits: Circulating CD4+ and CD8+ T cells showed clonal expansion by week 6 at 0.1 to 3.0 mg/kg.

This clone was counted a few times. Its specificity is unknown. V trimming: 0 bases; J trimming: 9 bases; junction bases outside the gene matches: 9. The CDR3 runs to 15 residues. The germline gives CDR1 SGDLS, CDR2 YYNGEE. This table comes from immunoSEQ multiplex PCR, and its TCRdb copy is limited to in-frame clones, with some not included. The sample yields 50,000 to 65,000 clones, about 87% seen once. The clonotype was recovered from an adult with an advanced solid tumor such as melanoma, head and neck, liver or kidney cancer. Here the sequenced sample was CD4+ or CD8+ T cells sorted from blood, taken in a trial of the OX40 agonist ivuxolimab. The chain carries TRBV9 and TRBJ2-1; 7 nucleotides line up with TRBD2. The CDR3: CASSVERLAGGEQFF. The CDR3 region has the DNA TGTGCCAGCAGCGTAGAGAGACTAGCCGGTGGTGAGCAGTTCTTC.